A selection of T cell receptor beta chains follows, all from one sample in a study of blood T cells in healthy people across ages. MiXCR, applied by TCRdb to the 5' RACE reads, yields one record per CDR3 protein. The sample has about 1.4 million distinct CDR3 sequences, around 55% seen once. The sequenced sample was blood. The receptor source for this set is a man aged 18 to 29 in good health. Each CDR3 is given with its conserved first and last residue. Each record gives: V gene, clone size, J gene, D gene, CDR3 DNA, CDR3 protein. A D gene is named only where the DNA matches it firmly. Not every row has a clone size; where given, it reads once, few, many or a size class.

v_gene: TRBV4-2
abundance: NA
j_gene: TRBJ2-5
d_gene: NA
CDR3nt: TGTGCCAGCAGCCAAGAGAGCAGATTCCAAGAGACCCAGTACTTC
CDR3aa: CASSQESRFQETQYF

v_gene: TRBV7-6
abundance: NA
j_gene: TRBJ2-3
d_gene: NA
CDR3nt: TGTGCCAGCAGCTTACTTCGCGGGCAGGGACCTCTTCGCAACACAGATACGCAGTATTTT
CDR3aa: CASSLLRGQGPLRNTDTQYF

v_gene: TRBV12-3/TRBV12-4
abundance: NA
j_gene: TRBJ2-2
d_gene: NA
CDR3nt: TGTGCCAGCATCGCCGGGACGGGAAACACCGGGGAGCTGTTTTTT
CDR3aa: CASIAGTGNTGELFF

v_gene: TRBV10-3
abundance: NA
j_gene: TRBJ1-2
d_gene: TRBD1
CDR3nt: TGTGCCATCAGTGAGGGCAGGGGGCCCTATGGCTACACCTTC
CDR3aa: CAISEGRGPYGYTF

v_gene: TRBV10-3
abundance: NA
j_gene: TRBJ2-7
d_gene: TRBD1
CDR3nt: TGTGCCATCAGCGCCCAGGGGGAGACCTACGAGCAGTACTTC
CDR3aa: CAISAQGETYEQYF

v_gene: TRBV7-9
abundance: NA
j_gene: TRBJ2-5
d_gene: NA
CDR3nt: TGTGCCAGCAGCTCCGAGGAGGCGGTCGATTCACGGGCGGGAGAGACCCAGTACTTC
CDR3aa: CASSSEEAVDSRAGETQYF

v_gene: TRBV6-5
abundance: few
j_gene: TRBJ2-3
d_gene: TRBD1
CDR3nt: TGTGCCAGCAGTTACCTACCGGGACAGGGGACAGATACGCAGTATTTT
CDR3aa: CASSYLPGQGTDTQYF

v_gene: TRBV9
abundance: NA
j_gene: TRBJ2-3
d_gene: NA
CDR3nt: TGTGCCAGCAGCGTCTCTGGTACGCAGTATTTT
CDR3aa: CASSVSGTQYF

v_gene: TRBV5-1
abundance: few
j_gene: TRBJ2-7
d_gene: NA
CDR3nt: TGCGCCAGCAGCTTCCAAACAGGGAGGCTTTTCTACGAGCAGTACTTC
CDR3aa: CASSFQTGRLFYEQYF

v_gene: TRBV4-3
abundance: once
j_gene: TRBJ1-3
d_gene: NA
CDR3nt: TGCGCCAGCAGCCAAGATCGGGGCTTGCGGGGAAACACCATATATTTT
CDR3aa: CASSQDRGLRGNTIYF

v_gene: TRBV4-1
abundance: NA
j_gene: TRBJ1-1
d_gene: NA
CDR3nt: TGCGCCAGCAGCCAAGAGTGGGCCAACACTGAAGCTTTCTTT
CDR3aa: CASSQEWANTEAFF

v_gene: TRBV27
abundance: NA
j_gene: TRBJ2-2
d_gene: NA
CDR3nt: TGTGCCAGCGGATATGGCACCGGGGAGCTGTTTTTT
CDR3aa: CASGYGTGELFF

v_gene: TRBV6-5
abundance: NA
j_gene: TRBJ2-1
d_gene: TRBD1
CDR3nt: TGTGCCAGCAGTTCACAGGGGACAGGTGAGCAGTTCTTC
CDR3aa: CASSSQGTGEQFF

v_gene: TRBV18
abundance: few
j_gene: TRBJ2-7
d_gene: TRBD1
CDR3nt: TGTGCCAGCTCACCCTCGACAGGGGGCGCCGAGTACGAGCAGTACTTC
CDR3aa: CASSPSTGGAEYEQYF

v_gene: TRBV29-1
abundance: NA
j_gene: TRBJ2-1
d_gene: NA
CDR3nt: TGCAGCGTTAAGGCAGGGAATGAGCAGTTCTTC
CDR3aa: CSVKAGNEQFF

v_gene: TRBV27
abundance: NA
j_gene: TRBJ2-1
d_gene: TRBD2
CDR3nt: TGTGCCAGCAGTTTTTGGGTCGCTAGCGGGAGGAATGAGCAGTTCTTC
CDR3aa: CASSFWVASGRNEQFF

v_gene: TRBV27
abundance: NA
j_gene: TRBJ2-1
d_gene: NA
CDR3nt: TGTGCCAGCAATACGCTAGGGGACATAGCCGCTAATGAGCAGTTCTTC
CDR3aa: CASNTLGDIAANEQFF

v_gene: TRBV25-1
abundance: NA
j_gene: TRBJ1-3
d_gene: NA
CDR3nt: TGTGCCAGCACCCTCGCACGAGGAAACACCATATATTTT
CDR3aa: CASTLARGNTIYF

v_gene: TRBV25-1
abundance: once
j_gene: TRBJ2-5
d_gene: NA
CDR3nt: TGTGCCAGCAGTGAACCCAAGACTCATAGTCGGGAGACCCAGTACTTC
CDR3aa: CASSEPKTHSRETQYF

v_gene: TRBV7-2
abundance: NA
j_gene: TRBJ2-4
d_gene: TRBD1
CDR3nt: TGTGCCAGCAGCTGTACACCAGGGACAGGGAAAACCCAGTACTTC
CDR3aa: CASSCTPGTGKTQYF

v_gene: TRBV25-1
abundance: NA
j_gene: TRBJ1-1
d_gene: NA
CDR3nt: TGTGCCAGCAGCTACAGGGTAGCGACTGAAGCTTTCTTT
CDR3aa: CASSYRVATEAFF

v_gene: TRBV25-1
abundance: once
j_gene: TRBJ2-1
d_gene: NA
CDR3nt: TGTGCCAGCAGTGAATACCGGGGGAATGAGCAGTTCTTC
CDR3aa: CASSEYRGNEQFF

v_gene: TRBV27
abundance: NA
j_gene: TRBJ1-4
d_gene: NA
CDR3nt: TGTGCCACCAGTGGACAGCCGTCTAATGAAAAACTGTTTTTT
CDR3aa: CATSGQPSNEKLFF

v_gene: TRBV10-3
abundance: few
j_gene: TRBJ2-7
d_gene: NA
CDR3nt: TGTGCCATCAGTGAATCCGGCCTACCCTACGAGCAGTACTTC
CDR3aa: CAISESGLPYEQYF

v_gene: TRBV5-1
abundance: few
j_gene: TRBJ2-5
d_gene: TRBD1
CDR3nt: TGCGCCAGCAGCCTGCCGCGACAGGGGCGGGAAGAGACCCAGTACTTC
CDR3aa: CASSLPRQGREETQYF

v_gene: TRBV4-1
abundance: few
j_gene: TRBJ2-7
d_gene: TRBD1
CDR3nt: TGCGCCAGCAGCCAATTACAGGGGAGCTACGAGCAGTACTTC
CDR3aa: CASSQLQGSYEQYF

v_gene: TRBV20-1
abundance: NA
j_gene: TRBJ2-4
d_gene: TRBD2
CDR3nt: TGCAGTGTTGATAGCGGGATTGACAAAAACATTCAGTACTTC
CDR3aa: CSVDSGIDKNIQYF

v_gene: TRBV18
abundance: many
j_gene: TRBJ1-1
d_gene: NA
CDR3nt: TGTGCCAGCTCACCTATTTGGCAGGAGGGGGTAGCTTTCTTT
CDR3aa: CASSPIWQEGVAFF

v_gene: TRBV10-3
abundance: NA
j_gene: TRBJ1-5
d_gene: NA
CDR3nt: TGTGCCATCAGGCCCGGGGAAGATAGCAATCAGCCCCAGCATTTT
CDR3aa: CAIRPGEDSNQPQHF

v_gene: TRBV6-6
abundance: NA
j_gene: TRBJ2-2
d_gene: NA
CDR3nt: TGTGCCAGCAGTCGCGGCGGGGAGCTGTTTTTT
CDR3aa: CASSRGGELFF

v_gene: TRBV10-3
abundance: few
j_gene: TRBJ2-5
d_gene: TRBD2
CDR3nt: TGTGCCATCAGTGCGGGACTAGCGGGGGACCAAGAGACCCAGTACTTC
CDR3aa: CAISAGLAGDQETQYF

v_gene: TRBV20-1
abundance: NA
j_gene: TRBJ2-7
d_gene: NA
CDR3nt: TGCAGTGCTAGAGGCCCGGGCCTCCTCTACGAGCAGTACTTC
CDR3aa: CSARGPGLLYEQYF

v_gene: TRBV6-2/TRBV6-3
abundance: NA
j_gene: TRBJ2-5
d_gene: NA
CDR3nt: TGTGCCAGCAGTCAGCAAATTCATCCTACGGCAGGGGCGGAAGAGACCCAGTACTTC
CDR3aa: CASSQQIHPTAGAEETQYF

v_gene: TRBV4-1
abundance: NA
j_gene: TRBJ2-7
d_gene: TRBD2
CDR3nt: TGCGCCAGCAGCCAAGTAAGCGGGAGTTACTACGAGCAGTACTTC
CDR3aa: CASSQVSGSYYEQYF

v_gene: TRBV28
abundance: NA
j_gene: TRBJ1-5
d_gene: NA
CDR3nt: TGTGCCAGCAGTTTACCCGGCCGGGAGAATCAGCCCCAGCATTTT
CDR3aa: CASSLPGRENQPQHF

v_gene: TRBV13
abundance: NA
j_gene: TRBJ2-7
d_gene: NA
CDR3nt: TGTGCCAGCTCTCCACGAGGGGGCGAGCAGTACTTC
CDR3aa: CASSPRGGEQYF

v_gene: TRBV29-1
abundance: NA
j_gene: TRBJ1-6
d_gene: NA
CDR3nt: TGCAGCGTGCGAGGAAGCCAGAATTCACCCCTCCACTTT
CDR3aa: CSVRGSQNSPLHF

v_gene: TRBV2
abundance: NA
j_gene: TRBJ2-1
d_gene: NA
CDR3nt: TGTGCCAGCAGTGTTTGGAGCAATGAGCAGTTCTTC
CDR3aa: CASSVWSNEQFF

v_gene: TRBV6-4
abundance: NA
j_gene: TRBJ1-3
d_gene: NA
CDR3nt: TGTGCCAGCAGTGACTCTGAGAGGGGCCGAGTGGCTGGAAACACCATATATTTT
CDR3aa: CASSDSERGRVAGNTIYF